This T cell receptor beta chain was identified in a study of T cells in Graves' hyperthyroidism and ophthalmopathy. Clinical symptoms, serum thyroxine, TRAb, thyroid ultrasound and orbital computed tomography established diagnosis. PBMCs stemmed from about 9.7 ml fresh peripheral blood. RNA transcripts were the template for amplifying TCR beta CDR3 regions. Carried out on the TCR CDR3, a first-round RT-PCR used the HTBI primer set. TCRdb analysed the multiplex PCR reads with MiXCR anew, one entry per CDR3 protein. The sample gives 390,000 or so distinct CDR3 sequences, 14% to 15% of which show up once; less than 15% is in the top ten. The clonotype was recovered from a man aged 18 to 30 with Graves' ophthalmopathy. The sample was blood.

CDR3: CASSERRDTGVLGYTF. CDR3 DNA sequence: TGTGCCAGCAGTGAACGCCGGGACACCGGTGTGTTGGGCTACACCTTC. This chain uses TRBV6-1 with TRBJ1-2; maybe TRBD1 (6 bases). The CDR3 spans 16 residues. V dropped 2 bases and J dropped 8 bases, with 21 bases sitting between them. Per the germline V gene, CDR1 is MNHNS and CDR2 is SASEGT.